One sample yielded the 5 T cell receptor beta chains listed below, sequenced in a study of cytomegalovirus exposure and HLA in healthy donors. A multiplex PCR was run with 60 Vbeta primers and 13 Jbeta primers. Sequencing used immunoSEQ multiplex PCR; TCRdb keeps in-frame clones, though not all of them. This sample has about 170,000 clones, with roughly 84% found just once. The material sequenced was PBMCs. The receptors come from a male donor in good health and CMV-seronegative.

The J gene is TRBJ2-3, the V gene TRBV25-1; unclear D gene. Germline CDR1 and CDR2: MGHDK and SYGVNS. V lost 0 bases to trimming and J lost 6 bases, with 10 bases between them. The CDR3 covers 14 residues. CDR3 sequence: CASSEYTDADTQYF. In DNA form, the CDR3 reads TGTGCCAGCAGTGAATATACCGATGCGGATACGCAGTATTTT. The variable domain in full, completed from reference TRBV25-1 and TRBJ2-3, reads EADIYQTPRYLVIGTGKKITLECSQTMGHDKMYWYQQDPGMELHLIHYSYGVNSTEKGDLSSESTVSRIRTEHFPLTLESARPSHTSQYLCASSEYTDADTQYFGPGTRLTVL.

V usage is TRBV13 and J usage is TRBJ2-3; unclear D gene. The CDR3 covers 17 residues. Trimming cost V 5 bases and J 2 bases, with 20 bases left between them. Germline V gene sequence: CDR1 PRHDT, CDR2 FYEKMQ (reference sequence). As DNA, the CDR3 is TGTGCCAGCAGCCCGCGGCCAGCCGATTATAACACAGATACGCAGTATTTT. Translated, it gives CASSPRPADYNTDTQYF. Looking up the rest from reference TRBV13 and TRBJ2-3 gives the full variable domain: AAGVIQSPRHLIKEKRETATLKCYPIPRHDTVYWYQQGPGQDPQFLISFYEKMQSDKGSIPDRFSAQQFSDYHSELNMSSLELGDSALYFCASSPRPADYNTDTQYFGPGTRLTVL.

J is TRBJ2-7 and V is TRBV7-8; TRBD1 agrees at 9 bases. The CDR3 runs to 16 residues. With V trimmed by 0 bases and J by 3 bases, 6 bases remained unmatched. Germline assignment: CDR1 SGHVS and CDR2 FQNEAQ. CDR3 residues: CASSLAGTGFVYEQYF. For the CDR3, the DNA is TGTGCCAGCAGCTTAGCAGGGACAGGGTTTGTCTACGAGCAGTACTTC.

The chain couples TRBV18 to TRBJ2-2, with D perhaps matching TRBD1 (6 bases). Deletions cut 0 bases from V and 3 bases from J, with 11 bases between. The length of the CDR3 is 16 residues. From germline, CDR1 is KGHSH and CDR2 LQKENI. The DNA of the CDR3 is TGTGCCAGCTCACCACCTGGACAGATCCACACCGGGGAGCTGTTTTTT. This codes for CASSPPGQIHTGELFF.

The chain has TRBV25-1 and TRBJ1-2, with D possibly being TRBD1 (5 bases). Germline assignment: CDR1 MGHDK and CDR2 SYGVNS. CDR3 size: 13 residues. The V end lost 5 bases, the J end lost 6 bases, and 13 bases lay between the germline ends. The chain's CDR3 is CASSLMTENGYTF. Here the CDR3 DNA reads TGTGCCAGCAGTCTAATGACAGAAAATGGCTACACCTTC.